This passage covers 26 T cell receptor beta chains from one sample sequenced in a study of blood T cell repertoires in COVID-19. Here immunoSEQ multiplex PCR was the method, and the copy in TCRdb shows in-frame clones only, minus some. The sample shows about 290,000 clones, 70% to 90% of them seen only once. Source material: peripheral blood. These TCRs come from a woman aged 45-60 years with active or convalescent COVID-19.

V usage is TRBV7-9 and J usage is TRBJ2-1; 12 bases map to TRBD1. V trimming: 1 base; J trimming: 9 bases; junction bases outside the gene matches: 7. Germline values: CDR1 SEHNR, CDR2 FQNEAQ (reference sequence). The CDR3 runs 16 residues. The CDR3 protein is CASSLGDRGRFTEQFF. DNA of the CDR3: TGTGCCAGCAGCTTAGGGGACAGGGGGCGGTTCACTGAGCAGTTCTTC.

CDR3 sequence (DNA): TGTGCCAGCAGCCAAGATCCCAGCAGGGGGCGCGGCTGGGACACTGAAGCTTTCTTT. Amino acids: CASSQDPSRGRGWDTEAFF. The rearrangement joins TRBV3-1 (or the pseudogene TRBV3-2) to TRBJ1-1, with TRBD1 matching over 8 bases. The CDR3 has 19 amino acids. CDR1 is LGHDT, CDR2 YNNKEL, per germline (reference sequence). J gave up 3 bases and V 0 bases, and 15 bases lay outside the gene matches.

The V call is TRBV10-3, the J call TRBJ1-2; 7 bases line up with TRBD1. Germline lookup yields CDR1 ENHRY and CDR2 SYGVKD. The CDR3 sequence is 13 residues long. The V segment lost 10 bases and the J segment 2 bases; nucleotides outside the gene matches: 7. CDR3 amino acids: CATEGGLNYGYTF. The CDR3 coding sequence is TGTGCCACAGAAGGGGGCCTGAACTATGGCTACACCTTC.

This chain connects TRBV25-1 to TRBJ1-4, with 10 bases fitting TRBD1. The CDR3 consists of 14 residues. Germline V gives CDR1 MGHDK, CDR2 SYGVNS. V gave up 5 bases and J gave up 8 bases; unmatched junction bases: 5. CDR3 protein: CASSMDRGDEKLFF. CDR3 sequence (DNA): TGTGCCAGCAGTATGGACAGGGGGGACGAAAAACTGTTTTTT. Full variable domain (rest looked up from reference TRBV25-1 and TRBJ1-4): EADIYQTPRYLVIGTGKKITLECSQTMGHDKMYWYQQDPGMELHLIHYSYGVNSTEKGDLSSESTVSRIRTEHFPLTLESARPSHTSQYLCASSMDRGDEKLFFGSGTQLSVL.

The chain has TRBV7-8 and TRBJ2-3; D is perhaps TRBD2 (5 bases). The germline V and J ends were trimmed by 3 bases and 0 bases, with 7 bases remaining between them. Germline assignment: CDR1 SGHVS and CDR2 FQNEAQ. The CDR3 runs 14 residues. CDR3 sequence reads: CASSLTTSTDTQYF. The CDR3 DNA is TGTGCCAGCAGCTTGACTACTAGCACAGATACGCAGTATTTT.

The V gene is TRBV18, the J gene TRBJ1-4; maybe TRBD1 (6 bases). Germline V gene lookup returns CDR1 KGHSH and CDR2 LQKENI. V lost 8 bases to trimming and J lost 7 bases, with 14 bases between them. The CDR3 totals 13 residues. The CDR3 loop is CASTLQGGEKLFF. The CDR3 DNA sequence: TGTGCCAGCACTCTACAGGGTGGTGAAAAACTGTTTTTT.

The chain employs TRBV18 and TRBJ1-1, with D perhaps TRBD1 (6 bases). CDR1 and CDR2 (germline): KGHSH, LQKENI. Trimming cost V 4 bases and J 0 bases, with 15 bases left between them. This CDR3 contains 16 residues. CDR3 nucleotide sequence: TGTGCCAGCTCACGACAGCGACAGGCCATGAACACTGAAGCTTTCTTT. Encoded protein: CASSRQRQAMNTEAFF.

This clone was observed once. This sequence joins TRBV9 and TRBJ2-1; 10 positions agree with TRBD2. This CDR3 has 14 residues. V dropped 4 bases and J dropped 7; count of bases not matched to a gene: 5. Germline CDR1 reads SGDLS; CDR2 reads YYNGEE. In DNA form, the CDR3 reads TGTGCCAGCAGCCACGGACTAGCGGCTAATGAGCAGTTCTTC. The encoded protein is CASSHGLAANEQFF.

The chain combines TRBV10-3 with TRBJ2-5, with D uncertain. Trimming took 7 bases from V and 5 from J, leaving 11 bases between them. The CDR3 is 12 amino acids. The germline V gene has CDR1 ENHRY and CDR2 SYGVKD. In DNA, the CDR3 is TGTGCCATCAATTCAGGATCTGAGACCCAGTACTTC. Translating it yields CAINSGSETQYF.

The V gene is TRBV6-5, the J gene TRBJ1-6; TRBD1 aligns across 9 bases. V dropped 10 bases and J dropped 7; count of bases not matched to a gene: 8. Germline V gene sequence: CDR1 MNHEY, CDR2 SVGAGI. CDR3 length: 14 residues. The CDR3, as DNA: TGTGCCACCCACGGGACAGGGAACAATTCACCCCTCCACTTT. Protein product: CATHGTGNNSPLHF.

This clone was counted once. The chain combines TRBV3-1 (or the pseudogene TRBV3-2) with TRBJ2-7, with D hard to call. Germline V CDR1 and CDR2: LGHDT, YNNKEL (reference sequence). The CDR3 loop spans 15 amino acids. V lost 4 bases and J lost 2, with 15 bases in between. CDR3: CASSRGPGRAYEQYF. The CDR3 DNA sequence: TGTGCCAGCAGCCGAGGTCCGGGTCGAGCCTACGAGCAGTACTTC.

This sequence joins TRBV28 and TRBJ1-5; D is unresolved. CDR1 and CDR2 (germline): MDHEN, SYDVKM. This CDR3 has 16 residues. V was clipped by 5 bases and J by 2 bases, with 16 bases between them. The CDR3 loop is CASSPRVGDGNQPQHF. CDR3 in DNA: TGTGCCAGCAGTCCAAGGGTCGGGGATGGCAATCAGCCCCAGCATTTT.

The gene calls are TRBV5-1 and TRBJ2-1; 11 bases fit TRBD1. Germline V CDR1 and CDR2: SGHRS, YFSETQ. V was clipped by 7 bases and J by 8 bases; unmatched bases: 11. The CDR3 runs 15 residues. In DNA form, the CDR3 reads TGCGCCAGCGCTCCCGGGACAGGGGGAATATATGAGCAGTTCTTC. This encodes CASAPGTGGIYEQFF. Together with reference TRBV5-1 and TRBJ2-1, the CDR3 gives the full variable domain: KAGVTQTPRYLIKTRGQQVTLSCSPISGHRSVSWYQQTPGQGLQFLFEYFSETQRNKGNFPGRFSGRQFSNSRSEMNVSTLELGDSALYLCASAPGTGGIYEQFFGPGTRLTVL.

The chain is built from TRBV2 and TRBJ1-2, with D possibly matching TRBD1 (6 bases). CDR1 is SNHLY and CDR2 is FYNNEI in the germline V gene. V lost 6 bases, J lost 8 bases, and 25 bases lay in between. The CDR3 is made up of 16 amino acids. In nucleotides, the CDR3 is TGTGCCAGCAGCATCACAGGGAAGGGATGGTTCGGGGGCTACACCTTC. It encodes CASSITGKGWFGGYTF.

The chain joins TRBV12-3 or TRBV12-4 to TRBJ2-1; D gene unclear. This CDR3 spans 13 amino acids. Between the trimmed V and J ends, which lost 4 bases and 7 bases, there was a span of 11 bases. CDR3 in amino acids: CASSYSAPNEQFF. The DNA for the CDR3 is TGTGCCAGCAGTTACTCCGCTCCTAATGAGCAGTTCTTC.

CDR3 DNA: TGTGCCATCAGTGAGAGAGGACTCACGGCAGAATCAAGAATGAACACTGAAGCTTTCTTT. It specifies CAISERGLTAESRMNTEAFF. V is TRBV10-3 and J is TRBJ1-1; no clear D. There are 20 residues in the CDR3. CDR1 ENHRY and CDR2 SYGVKD come from the germline V gene. Trimming took 2 bases from V and 0 from J, leaving 25 bases between them.

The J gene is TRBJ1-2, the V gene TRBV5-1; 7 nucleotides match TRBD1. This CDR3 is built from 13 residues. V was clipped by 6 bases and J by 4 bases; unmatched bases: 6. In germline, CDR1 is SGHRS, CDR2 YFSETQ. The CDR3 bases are TGCGCCAGCACCCGGGACAGCCCCTATGGCTACACCTTC. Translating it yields CASTRDSPYGYTF.

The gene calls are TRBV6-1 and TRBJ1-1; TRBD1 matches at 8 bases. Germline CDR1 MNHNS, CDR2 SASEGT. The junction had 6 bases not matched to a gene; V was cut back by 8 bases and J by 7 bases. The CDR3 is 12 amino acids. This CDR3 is CASGRQGNEAFF. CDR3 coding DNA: TGTGCCAGCGGTAGACAGGGGAATGAAGCTTTCTTT.

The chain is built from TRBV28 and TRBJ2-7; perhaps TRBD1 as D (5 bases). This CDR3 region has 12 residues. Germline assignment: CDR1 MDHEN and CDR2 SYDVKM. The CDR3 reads CAEQAIPYEQYF. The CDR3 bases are TGTGCGGAACAGGCGATCCCCTACGAGCAGTACTTC.

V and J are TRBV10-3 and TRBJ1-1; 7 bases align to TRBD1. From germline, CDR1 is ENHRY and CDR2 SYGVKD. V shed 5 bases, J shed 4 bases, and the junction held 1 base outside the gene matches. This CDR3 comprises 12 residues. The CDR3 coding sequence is TGTGCCATCAGTCCAGGGGGCACTGAAGCTTTCTTT. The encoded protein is CAISPGGTEAFF.

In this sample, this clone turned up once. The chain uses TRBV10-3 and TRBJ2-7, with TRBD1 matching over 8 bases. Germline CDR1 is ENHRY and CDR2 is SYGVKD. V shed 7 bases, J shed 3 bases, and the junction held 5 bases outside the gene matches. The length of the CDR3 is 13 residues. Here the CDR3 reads CAITPGQDYEQYF. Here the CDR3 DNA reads TGTGCCATCACTCCGGGACAGGACTACGAGCAGTACTTC.

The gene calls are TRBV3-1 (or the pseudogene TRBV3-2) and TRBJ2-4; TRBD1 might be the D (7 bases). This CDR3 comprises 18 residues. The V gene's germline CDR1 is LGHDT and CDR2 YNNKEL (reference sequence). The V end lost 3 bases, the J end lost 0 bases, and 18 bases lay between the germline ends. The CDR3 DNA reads TGTGCCAGCAGCCATGGAGGGGGCGGATACGGAGCCAAAAACATTCAGTACTTC. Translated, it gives CASSHGGGGYGAKNIQYF.

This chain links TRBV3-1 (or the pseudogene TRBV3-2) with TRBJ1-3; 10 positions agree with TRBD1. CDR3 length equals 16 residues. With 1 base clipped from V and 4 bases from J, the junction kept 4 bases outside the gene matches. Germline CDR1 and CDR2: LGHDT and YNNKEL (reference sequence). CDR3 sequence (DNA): TGTGCCAGCAGCCAAGGACAGGGGGCGGGAGGAAACACCATATATTTT. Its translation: CASSQGQGAGGNTIYF.

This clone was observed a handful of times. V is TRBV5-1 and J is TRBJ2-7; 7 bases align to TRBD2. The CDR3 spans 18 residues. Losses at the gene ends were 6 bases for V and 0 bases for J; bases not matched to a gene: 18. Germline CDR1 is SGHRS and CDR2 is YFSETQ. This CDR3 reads CASTRWGRGAGTSYEQYF. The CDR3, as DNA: TGCGCCAGCACCCGGTGGGGTAGGGGAGCGGGGACCTCCTACGAGCAGTACTTC.

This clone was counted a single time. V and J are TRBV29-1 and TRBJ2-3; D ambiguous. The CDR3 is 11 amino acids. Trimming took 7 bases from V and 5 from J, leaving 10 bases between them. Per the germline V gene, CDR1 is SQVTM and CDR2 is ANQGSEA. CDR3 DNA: TGCAGCGCTACAGATTTAGATACGCAGTATTTT. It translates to CSATDLDTQYF.

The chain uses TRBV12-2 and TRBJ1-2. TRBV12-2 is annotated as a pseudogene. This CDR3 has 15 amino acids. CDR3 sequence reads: CASRSPESANYGYTF. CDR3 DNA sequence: TGTGCAAGTCGGTCTCCGGAGTCAGCTAACTATGGCTACACCTTC.